Below are 9 T cell receptor beta chains sequenced from a single sample in a study of monozygotic twins with inflammatory bowel disease. Following a re-call of the 5' RACE reads, TCRdb has one entry per CDR3 protein and lacks DNA. The sample table sets out more than 300,000 distinct CDR3 sequences. The sequenced material came from blood. These receptors were obtained from a human donor with ulcerative colitis or Crohn's disease, or a healthy co-twin of an affected twin (not recorded which).

This sequence joins TRBV6-2 or TRBV6-3 and TRBJ2-7; TCRdb outputs TRBD1, but without DNA this stays unchecked. This CDR3 contains 14 residues. Germline CDR1 is MNHEY and CDR2 is SVGEGT. The CDR3 loop is CASSYSLDIVEQYF.

The V gene is TRBV18, the J gene TRBJ2-3; TCRdb calls TRBD1, which cannot be checked without DNA. Germline V gene data show CDR1 as KGHSH and CDR2 as LQKENI. This CDR3 spans 13 amino acids. The CDR3 sequence: CASQVGGTDTQYF.

This chain joins TRBV5-1 and TRBJ2-7; TCRdb indicates TRBD1, and absent DNA this call remains unverified. The CDR3 covers 16 residues. Looked up from germline, CDR1 is SGHRS and CDR2 is YFSETQ. This CDR3 is CASSLAIGQTSYEQYF.

The chain joins TRBV7-9 to TRBJ2-1; TCRdb picks TRBD2, but there is no DNA to check that call. The CDR3 runs to 16 residues. CDR1 and CDR2 (germline): SEHNR, FQNEAQ (reference sequence). The CDR3 loop reads CASSSVTSGGWGEQFF.

CDR3 region: CASSLGYAGTDTQYF. The chain combines TRBV7-7 with TRBJ2-3; there is no DNA to check the TCRdb D call of TRBD2. The CDR3 is made up of 15 amino acids. In germline, CDR1 is SSHAT, CDR2 FNYEAQ (reference sequence).

The chain uses TRBV7-2 and TRBJ1-1. The V gene's germline CDR1 is SGHTA and CDR2 FQGNSA. This CDR3 spans 14 amino acids. The CDR3 loop reads CASSLGGDLEEAFF.

The J gene is TRBJ2-1, the V gene TRBV6-1; the D gene TCRdb calls, TRBD1, cannot be checked with no DNA. The CDR3 extends over 15 amino acids. In germline, CDR1 is MNHNS, CDR2 SASEGT. The CDR3 loop is CASRPGQGSYNEQFF.

This chain connects TRBV6-5 to TRBJ1-5. Germline values: CDR1 MNHEY, CDR2 SVGAGI. This CDR3 spans 13 amino acids. This CDR3 is CASSYDSNQPQHF.

The genes are TRBV7-8 and TRBJ2-2; checking the TCRdb D call of TRBD1 is not possible without DNA. CDR1 and CDR2 (germline): SGHVS, FQNEAQ. The CDR3 totals 14 residues. The chain's CDR3 is CASSSHRGPGELFF.